The clone carrying this TCR beta chain has a handful of counts. Authors' methods: Estimation of nucleated cell counts relied on the amplification of reference gene primers. TCRdb keeps only in-frame clones here, not all; method: immunoSEQ multiplex PCR. The DNA was the basis for D and trimming; V, J and clone size are from that table. The data hold 200,000 or so clones, with 80% to 95% observed a single time. This CDR3 spans 17 amino acids. V shed 6 bases and J 1 base; nucleotides not matched to a gene: 8. Germline lookup yields CDR1 KGHSH and CDR2 LQKENI. The data were taken from a study of blood T cell repertoires in COVID-19.

Material: peripheral blood. This chain connects TRBV18 to TRBJ1-6; TRBD1 matches 8 bases. This clonotype originated in a man aged 60 to 75 with COVID-19, enrolled during active disease. CDR3 sequence reads: CASSRQGTRSYNSPLHF. CDR3 DNA sequence: TGTGCCAGCTCTCGACAGGGGACGAGATCCTATAATTCACCCCTCCACTTT.